The 22 T cell receptor beta chains below all came from one sample that was sequenced in a study of T cells after yellow fever vaccination. One entry per CDR3 protein results from TCRdb running MiXCR on the 5' RACE reads. The table lists more than 450,000 distinct CDR3 sequences, 21% of them singletons. The sample in question was PBMCs, obtained less than 25 days after the first yellow fever vaccination. Every receptor here comes from a man younger than 35 who received the YFV17D yellow fever vaccine.

This clonotype was picked up a small number of times. The chain recombines TRBV5-1 with TRBJ1-1; weak D call: TRBD1 (6 bases). The CDR3 consists of 15 residues. With 3 bases removed from V and 5 bases from J, the gap between germline ends came to 17 bases. Germline V CDR1 and CDR2: SGHRS, YFSETQ. The CDR3 protein is CASSYHYREGTEAFF. The DNA of the CDR3 is TGCGCCAGCAGCTATCATTACAGGGAAGGAACTGAAGCTTTCTTT.

This chain connects TRBV19 to TRBJ1-1; D ambiguous. The CDR3 extends over 12 amino acids. With 10 bases removed from V and 0 bases from J, the gap between germline ends came to 9 bases. Looked up from germline, CDR1 is LNHDA and CDR2 is SQIVND (reference sequence). The CDR3 DNA sequence: TGTGCCACCGGACCGATGAACACTGAAGCTTTCTTT. Its protein product is CATGPMNTEAFF.

This clonotype was counted many times. V usage is TRBV12-3 or TRBV12-4 and J usage is TRBJ2-2, with D uncertain. The CDR3 has 13 amino acids. V was pared by 6 bases and J by 6 bases, with 11 bases between. CDR3: CASSQGVAGELFF. The CDR3 DNA sequence: TGTGCCAGCAGCCAAGGCGTTGCCGGGGAGCTGTTTTTT.

The rearrangement links TRBV21-1 to TRBJ2-2; TRBD2, the table's D call, lacks a check against the DNA. TRBV21-1 counts as a pseudogene. This CDR3 has 18 amino acids. This chain's CDR3 is CASSFPPGIAGYTGELFF. CDR3 nucleotides: TGTGCCAGCAGCTTCCCCCCCGGCATAGCGGGGTATACCGGGGAGCTGTTTTTT.

The chain employs TRBV5-1 and TRBJ1-2; D gene ambiguous. V was pared by 3 bases and J by 4 bases, with 13 bases between. Germline V gives CDR1 SGHRS, CDR2 YFSETQ. The CDR3 runs 14 residues. The CDR3 loop reads CASSSGESAYGYTF. The CDR3 region has the DNA TGCGCCAGCAGCTCCGGGGAGTCAGCCTATGGCTACACCTTC.

This clonotype was recorded only once. The V and J genes are TRBV4-1 and TRBJ2-3; D unresolved. CDR3 length: 14 amino acids. Per germline, CDR1 MGHRA and CDR2 YSYEKL. V was shortened by 2 bases and J by 0 bases, with 6 bases between the two germline ends. For the CDR3, the DNA is TGCGCCAGCAGCCAAATTACTAGCACAGATACGCAGTATTTT. Translated, it gives CASSQITSTDTQYF.

The chain combines TRBV4-3 with TRBJ1-2; D perhaps matches TRBD1 (5 bases). The ends were cut back, 1 base at V and 1 base at J, with 10 bases in the middle. Germline lookup yields CDR1 LGHNA and CDR2 YSLEER. The CDR3 is made up of 15 amino acids. CDR3 DNA: TGCGCCAGCAGCCAAGCAAGGGGAGTTAACTATGGCTACACCTTC. This encodes CASSQARGVNYGYTF.

This clonotype was found many times. This sequence joins TRBV5-1 and TRBJ1-1; tentative D call: TRBD1 (5 bases). Germline CDR1 SGHRS, CDR2 YFSETQ. The CDR3 has 13 amino acids. Trimming stripped 4 bases from V and 0 bases from J, with 7 bases between. CDR3 in DNA: TGCGCCAGCAGCGGACAAGTGAACACTGAAGCTTTCTTT. Protein: CASSGQVNTEAFF.

In its sample, this clonotype was seen many times. The rearrangement links TRBV5-1 to TRBJ2-5; D is undetermined. V was shortened by 0 bases and J by 3 bases, with 6 bases between the two germline ends. CDR1 and CDR2 (germline): SGHRS, YFSETQ. The CDR3 has 13 residues. CDR3 DNA: TGCGCCAGCAGCTTGGGGGCGGAAGAGACCCAGTACTTC. Translating it yields CASSLGAEETQYF. The full variable domain, in which reference TRBV5-1 and TRBJ2-5 provide the parts outside the CDR3, is KAGVTQTPRYLIKTRGQQVTLSCSPISGHRSVSWYQQTPGQGLQFLFEYFSETQRNKGNFPGRFSGRQFSNSRSEMNVSTLELGDSALYLCASSLGAEETQYFGPGTRLLVL.

This clonotype was observed a few times. J is TRBJ2-3 and V is TRBV28, with 8 bases matching TRBD2. The CDR3 covers 15 residues. CDR1 and CDR2 from the germline V gene are MDHEN and SYDVKM. The trim removed 7 bases at V and 0 bases at J, leaving 6 bases unmatched. CDR3 coding DNA: TGTGCCAGCACCCTACGGGGGGGTAGCACAGATACGCAGTATTTT. Its protein is CASTLRGGSTDTQYF.

This clonotype was picked up a small number of times. The chain recombines TRBV20-1 with TRBJ2-7; possibly TRBD1 for D (6 bases). This CDR3 is 15 amino acids long. The V gene's germline CDR1 is DFQATT and CDR2 SNEGSKA (reference sequence). V shed 0 bases and J shed 0 bases, with 12 bases lying between them. CDR3 in DNA: TGCAGTGCTAGAGACCCCCGACAGGACTCCTACGAGCAGTACGTC. It codes for CSARDPRQDSYEQYV.

The chain carries TRBV6-5 and TRBJ1-4, with 7 bases lining up with TRBD1. Germline CDR1 is MNHEY and CDR2 is SVGAGI. The CDR3 extends over 16 amino acids. V trimming: 0 bases; J trimming: 5 bases; junction bases outside the gene matches: 6. CDR3 in DNA: TGTGCCAGCAGTTACTCGCGGGACAGTTGGAATGAAAAACTGTTTTTT. The encoded protein is CASSYSRDSWNEKLFF.

This clonotype was counted between two and nine times. J is TRBJ1-1 and V is TRBV13, with D possibly matching TRBD1 (6 bases). The CDR3 contains 13 residues. Germline-derived CDR1 and CDR2 are PRHDT and FYEKMQ (reference sequence). Trimming shortened V by 5 bases and J by 4 bases, and 11 bases separated the two germline ends. The CDR3 sequence is CASSVRGGTEAFF. The DNA for the CDR3 is TGTGCCAGCAGCGTAAGGGGGGGCACTGAAGCTTTCTTT. The entire variable domain, with the rest obtained from reference TRBV13 and TRBJ1-1, is as follows: AAGVIQSPRHLIKEKRETATLKCYPIPRHDTVYWYQQGPGQDPQFLISFYEKMQSDKGSIPDRFSAQQFSDYHSELNMSSLELGDSALYFCASSVRGGTEAFFGQGTRLTVV.

The chain joins TRBV12-3 or TRBV12-4 to TRBJ1-4, with D possibly TRBD1 on 5 matching bases. Trimming left V 3 bases short and J 7 bases short, with 21 bases between. The CDR3 spans 17 residues. The CDR3 DNA reads as TGTGCCAGCAGTTTCGGAGAGGGGAGATCGTTAAGTGAAAAACTGTTTTTT. Translated, it gives CASSFGEGRSLSEKLFF.

In this sample, this clonotype turned up many times. The chain couples TRBV19 to TRBJ2-1; 9 bases agree with TRBD2. V shed 3 bases and J 6 bases; nucleotides not matched to a gene: 6. The CDR3 runs to 15 residues. Germline V gives CDR1 LNHDA, CDR2 SQIVND (reference sequence). CDR3 residues: CASSIHAGGSNEQFF. In DNA, the CDR3 is TGTGCCAGTAGTATCCATGCGGGGGGGAGCAATGAGCAGTTCTTC. Full variable domain (remainder filled in from reference TRBV19 and TRBJ2-1): DGGITQSPKYLFRKEGQNVTLSCEQNLNHDAMYWYRQDPGQGLRLIYYSQIVNDFQKGDIAEGYSVSREKKESFPLTVTSAQKNPTAFYLCASSIHAGGSNEQFFGPGTRLTVL.

The chain couples TRBV4-3 to TRBJ2-5; no clear D gene. CDR1 and CDR2 from the germline V gene are LGHNA and YSLEER. The CDR3 is 14 amino acids. V lost 4 bases, J lost 5 bases, and 14 bases lay in between. The chain's CDR3 is CASSRRTYPETQYF. DNA of the CDR3: TGCGCCAGCAGCCGACGGACCTACCCTGAGACCCAGTACTTC.

There are a few counts of this clonotype. The chain combines TRBV2 with TRBJ1-6, with a possible D match to TRBD1 (5 bases). This CDR3 has 13 amino acids. CDR1 is SNHLY and CDR2 is FYNNEI in the germline V gene. V was shortened by 7 bases and J by 12 bases, with 16 bases between the two germline ends. The CDR3 loop reads CASNPQGEEPLHF. The CDR3 bases are TGTGCCAGCAATCCTCAGGGAGAAGAACCCCTCCACTTT.

This clonotype was counted a few times. The V gene is TRBV7-3, the J gene TRBJ2-2; tentatively, D is TRBD2 (5 bases). V was pared by 1 base and J by 7 bases, with 10 bases between. The CDR3 has 14 amino acids. The germline CDR1 and CDR2 sequences are SGHTA and FQGTGA. CDR3 in amino acids: CASSLMGEGGELFF. The CDR3 coding sequence is TGTGCCAGCAGCTTAATGGGAGAGGGCGGGGAGCTGTTTTTT.

J is TRBJ2-1 and V is TRBV7-2, with 9 bases identical to TRBD2. J lost 10 bases, V lost 4 bases, and 5 bases had no gene match. This CDR3 has 13 amino acids. CDR1 is SGHTA, CDR2 FQGNSA, per germline. The CDR3: CASSSRRGGEQFF. CDR3 DNA sequence: TGTGCCAGCAGCTCCAGGCGGGGGGGGGAGCAGTTCTTC.

This clonotype was seen a few times. This chain joins TRBV4-3 and TRBJ2-7; 14 bases align to TRBD2. Germline CDR1 LGHNA, CDR2 YSLEER. Germline trimming cut 0 bases from V and 2 bases from J; bases unmatched to any gene: 6. This CDR3 spans 18 amino acids. CDR3 amino acids: CASSQDRGLAGDPYEQYF. CDR3 bases: TGCGCCAGCAGCCAAGATAGGGGACTAGCGGGGGACCCCTACGAGCAGTACTTC.

The chain uses TRBV3-1 and TRBJ1-1, with a possible D match to TRBD1 (5 bases). Trimming cost V 2 bases and J 1 base, with 11 bases left between them. The CDR3 is 15 residues long. Germline lookup yields CDR1 LGHDT and CDR2 YNNKEL (reference sequence). The CDR3 nucleotides read TGTGCCAGCAGCCAATTAGGGACCCGGAACACTGAAGCTTTCTTT. This gives the protein CASSQLGTRNTEAFF.

This clonotype was counted a few times. The chain links TRBV5-1 to TRBJ1-5; the D gene is possibly TRBD1 (5 bases). This CDR3 comprises 16 residues. CDR1 SGHRS and CDR2 YFSETQ come from the germline V gene. Trimming shortened V by 2 bases and J by 1 base, and 13 bases separated the two germline ends. For the CDR3, the DNA is TGCGCCAGCAGCTTAGGGGCCGGCAGCAGCAATCAGCCCCAGCATTTT. Its translation: CASSLGAGSSNQPQHF.